This record concerns one T cell receptor beta chain sequence. These data are taken from a study of blood T cell repertoires in COVID-19. Study-wide background: Material from acute and convalescent COVID-19 was sourced from the United States, Italy and Spain. From T cells, B-cell-depleted T cells, or PBMCs came the material, which was cDNA or gDNA.

Everyone who took part was about 18 to 89 years old, and they came from about two dozen US areas. Cohort 3 donors counted as recovered after two negative PCRs, clearance, or resolved symptoms. TCRdb keeps only in-frame clones here, not all; method: immunoSEQ multiplex PCR. The sample contains almost 200,000 clones, about 90% of which appear only once. The length of the CDR3 is 19 residues. Germline V gene data show CDR1 as SGHVS and CDR2 as FQNEAQ. Trimming took 3 bases from V and 4 from J, leaving 25 bases between them. The sample taken for sequencing was PBMCs or T cells enriched from blood (not recorded which). This receptor was identified in a woman between 18 and 29 years old who had recovered from COVID-19. This rearrangement joins TRBV7-8 to TRBJ1-5, with D perhaps TRBD1 (6 bases). CDR3 in DNA: TGTGCCAGCAGCTTTTCCTCAGGGGTCCGCTTAGGGTCAAATCAGCCCCAGCATTTT. Residues: CASSFSSGVRLGSNQPQHF.